The clone carrying this T cell receptor (beta chain) was counted between two and nine times. Its antigen is unidentified. MiXCR, applied by TCRdb to the RT-PCR reads, yields one record per CDR3 protein. The table shows about 480,000 distinct CDR3 sequences, with around 25% occurring only once. These data come from a study of response to subunit inactivated influenza vaccine. Study-wide findings and caveats: Authors suggested each seasonal influenza vaccination recruits few new T cells.

This CDR3 region has 15 residues. The V gene end was trimmed by 3 bases and the J gene end by 4 bases; junction bases not matched to a gene: 1. The germline CDR1 and CDR2 sequences are SEHNR and FQNEAQ (reference sequence). The origin of this receptor is a man aged 50 or older who received an inactivated influenza vaccine. The chain has TRBV7-9 and TRBJ2-3; TRBD2 matches 13 bases. The source material was CD4+ T cells sorted from PBMCs, sampled roughly 5 days after vaccination. The CDR3 DNA reads TGTGCCAGCAGCTTGGGACTAGCGGGACCAGATACGCAGTATTTT. Encoded protein: CASSLGLAGPDTQYF.